Following are 3 T cell receptor beta chains from one sample sequenced in a study of T cell responses to AZD1222 COVID-19 vaccine (dated by TCRdb to about 2021). Taken with the paper, the label for time point translates to: baseline before first vaccination. To prepare the library, the immunoSEQ multiplex PCR assay was applied. The table comes from immuneACCESS by way of TCRdb, which keeps in-frame sequences with V and J called. Part of the clones is missing from these tables; in studies checked, under half for an unresolved V gene and the rest for unknown reasons. Counted in this sample were approximately 260,000 clones; 80% to 95% of them appeared once. Of the sample, 0.5% to 0.7% is held by the ten largest clones. Sequencing used peripheral blood, obtained on day 0 of AZD1222 vaccination. The receptors were gathered from an adult in good health.

This chain uses TRBV7-9 with TRBJ1-1; unclear D gene. The CDR3 runs 12 residues. Germline V gene lookup returns CDR1 SEHNR and CDR2 FQNEAQ (reference sequence). The V end was cut by 4 bases, the J end by 6 bases, with 9 bases between. The DNA for the CDR3 is TGTGCCAGCAGCTCCCTAGGGCCTGAAGCTTTCTTT. It translates to CASSSLGPEAFF.

This chain's CDR3 is CASSYSGEQYF. The CDR3 DNA sequence: TGTGCCAGCAGCTACTCGGGAGAGCAGTACTTC. This chain connects TRBV3-1 (or the pseudogene TRBV3-2) to TRBJ2-7; D possibly corresponds to TRBD2 (5 bases). The CDR3 is 11 residues long. Trimming shortened V by 5 bases and J by 7 bases, and 9 bases separated the two germline ends. CDR1 LGHDT and CDR2 YNNKEL come from the germline V gene (reference sequence).

V gene TRBV11-2 combines with J gene TRBJ1-1; TRBD1 might be the D (5 bases). The V and J ends lost 3 bases and 1 base respectively, with 9 bases between them. The germline CDR1 and CDR2 sequences are SGHAT and FQNNGV. The CDR3 sequence is 14 residues long. Written as DNA, the CDR3 is TGTGCCAGCAGCTTCGGGGCCGCGAACACTGAAGCTTTCTTT. Translation: CASSFGAANTEAFF.